What follows describes a single T cell receptor beta chain. This receptor's antigen is unknown. A junction boundary mismatches the germline segment, possibly from a read error. Receptor amplification or capture employed the immunoSEQ multiplex PCR assay. The multiplex PCR relied on a mix of 60 forward primers for TCR Vbeta segments and 13 reverse primers for TCR Jbeta segments. The CDR3 region of rearranged TCR beta genes was amplified from genomic DNA with a multiplex PCR assay. The Illumina HiSeq System was used to sequence the amplified TCR beta libraries as 87-base-pair reads. In the source study's methods: A later analysis tallied roughly 80 million unique TCR beta chains across the approximately 670 repertoires, and approximately 11 million of those chains were shared by two or more donors. To remove PCR and sequencing errors, raw reads were error-corrected and collapsed into unique sequences using a nearest-neighbor algorithm that merged closely related sequences. CDR3 sequences were aligned to IMGT reference sequences to assign V, D and J gene segments. For a sequence to be retained, a match of at least six nucleotides to both a V gene segment and a J gene segment was required. Rearrangements were classified as productive when the CDR3 lacked stop codons and remained in frame with V and J, and all other rearrangements were classified as non-productive. Following IMGT convention, CDR3 was defined as the stretch from the second conserved V-encoded cysteine to the conserved J-encoded phenylalanine. Sequences without an unambiguous match to a single V gene segment were excluded from the earlier analysis of about 600 of the donors. An earlier analysis of 587 of the donors classified V segments as functional when productive rearrangements were above 56.7% and as segregating when the standard deviation between donors was above 5%. A statistical classification framework was developed to diagnose cytomegalovirus status using the catalog of TCR beta chain sequences. V and J gene assignment, in a later analysis, came from comparing TCR nucleotide sequences with IMGT/GENE-DB human TR gene sequences. Using the TCRdist pipeline, a later analysis assigned CDR3 sequences along with most-parsimonious VDJ recombination scenarios. In a later analysis, every TCR beta chain was defined by the combination of its CDR3 amino acid sequence and its V-gene family, and reads without a unique V-gene family were dropped. A later analysis removed several hundred highly shared, low-generation-probability nucleotide sequences to deal with suspected cross-contamination and a sequencing artifact. In a later analysis, a clonal expansion index was calculated for each public chain from normalized within-repertoire ranks of inferred template counts. In a later analysis, generation probabilities were computed using a VDJ recombination model fitted to out-of-frame rearrangements, and the results were checked against IGoR. Hypergeometric tests were used in a later analysis to score TCR-TCR, TCR-HLA and TCR-CMV co-occurrence, with a repertoire-size bias correction applied to the TCR pairs. False discovery rates were estimated in a later analysis by permuting HLA or CMV assignments 20 times. In a later analysis, co-occurring TCRs were grouped using DBSCAN, with TCRdist sequence similarity added in when clustering inside HLA-allele-positive subsets. Repertoires with fewer than 30,000 or more than 120,000 public chains were left out of co-occurrence clustering, as were roughly five repertoires with anomalous nucleotide sharing. Sourced from immuneACCESS, this table was stored by TCRdb with only in-frame sequences that have V and J called. A share of the clones is absent; for the studies checked, an unresolved V gene accounts for under half, and the remainder has no known explanation. V and J calls and clone size are given by that table; D and trimming were obtained from the DNA. The table for this sample lists 150,000 or so clones; 86% of them were counted only once. About 2.1% of the sample goes to the ten largest clones.

The data originate from a study of cytomegalovirus exposure and HLA in healthy donors (TCRdb year 2017). In terms of the full investigation: An earlier analysis of approximately 550 of the donors reported 276 Gb of sequence data and around 110 million unique TCR beta sequences from 150 million to 200 million T cells. On average, around 240,000 unique TCR beta nucleotide sequences were sequenced per donor among 398 genotyped donors of the cohort, with roughly a sixth of those sequences being non-productive. The number of typed donors differed by locus: about 629-630 for A, B, C, DRB1 and DQB1; roughly 510 for DQA1; around 610 for DPA1; and 450 to 480 for DPB1. An earlier analysis of around 540 of the donors applied high-throughput TCR beta sequencing to assess whether each TCR beta V gene segment acted as functional or pseudogenic. Using immunosequencing, the study profiled T cell repertoires from about 650 subjects and related those repertoires to cytomegalovirus serostatus. Along with the roughly 670-subject first cohort, a separate validation cohort of around 120 different subjects was used. The aim of the study was to test whether cataloging public T cell receptors could identify signatures of past pathogen exposure. Both class I and class II loci were covered by HLA typing, at four-digit resolution. Roughly 5 DR-DQ haplotypes were handled as single units for association and clustering, since linkage in the cohort was strong. About 280 gigabases of sequencing data and around 80 million unique TCR sequences made up an early release that covered around 640 HLA-typed donors. Every discovery cohort repertoire had been produced on one sequencing platform. Donor age, sex, ethnicity and CMV serostatus were compiled together with the repertoire data. In the later analysis, no new phenotypic data were used to find candidate immune exposures; instead, reliance was placed on TCR beta sequences and their occurrence across donors. A later genetic analysis used genome-wide SNP genotypes for about 55% of the 666 donors, treating that subset as a discovery cohort. In a later analysis, previously published TCR beta repertoires from 550 to 700 donors were re-analyzed and high-resolution HLA genotyping was added so that TCR occurrence patterns could be studied. The study combined high-throughput TCR immunosequencing, statistical association of individual TCRs with disease status, and machine learning to predict cytomegalovirus infection status. Among the 398 genotyped donors, approximately 82% belonged to the genetic ancestry cluster associated with self-reported Caucasian donors. On the study overall, not on this receptor specifically: Roughly uniform sequencing depth across donors was assumed in presence/absence analyses, although this assumption may not hold. In an earlier analysis of fewer than 700 of the donors, most TCR beta V segments appeared in productive rearrangements about 87% or about 30% of the time, broadly matching IMGT annotations. A further reported finding was that TCR beta sequences accurately predicted the HLA-A and HLA-B alleles for most subjects in the first cohort. According to a later analysis, TCR association rates differed among HLA loci, with DRB1 alleles showing the most associated TCRs and HLA-C alleles showing the fewest. In a later analysis, HLA-associated TCR beta chains were found to be more clonally expanded and to have lower generation probabilities than equally common non-associated chains. Because HLA typing was missing for some donors at each locus, association tests included only the typed subset. In a later analysis, most CMV-associated TCR beta chains were found to appear HLA-restricted, with HLA associations seemingly driven largely by CMV exposure. In a later analysis, some 18,000 TCR beta sequences were associated with specific HLA alleles at a false discovery rate of 0.05. In vitro tests confirmed that three of the cytomegalovirus-associated TCR beta chains recognize cytomegalovirus antigens. The 87-base-pair reads could not distinguish some IMGT-functional V segments, including TRBV6-2 and TRBV6-3, so those segments were excluded. When HLA alleles, especially DR and DQ, strongly co-occurred, attributing TCR associations to individual alleles was difficult. Most TCR sequences were observed very rarely across donors, whereas some public TCRs were present in many individuals. Because counts were too low, roughly 17 rarely observed V segments, including chromosome 9 orphons, were left out of the earlier analysis of 500 to 750 of the donors. The classifier was reported to diagnose cytomegalovirus status with high specificity and sensitivity in both the original and validation cohorts. This cohort had only TCR beta chains sequenced, and the lack of alpha or paired-chain data limited which features could be detected. A total of fewer than 200 TCR beta chains were listed by the study as associated with cytomegalovirus. In a later analysis, several top co-occurrence clusters were reported to appear linked to parvovirus B19, influenza, CMV and Epstein-Barr virus. The authors suggested that the approach could potentially be generalized to other disease states and immunological phenotypes. Immune exposure information for the cohort was limited to CMV serostatus. Correlated functional status among segregating V segments might reflect linkage disequilibrium, but an unknown experimental factor could not be ruled out. According to a later genetic analysis, donors in an Asian-associated ancestry cluster had fewer N-insertions in productive TCRs than the approximately 710-donor mean. In a later genetic analysis, a missense DCLRE1C variant was associated with V-gene and J-gene trimming of TCR beta chains, and the association was replicated in an independent cohort. A group of highly shared sequence variants was considered likely to be a technical artifact of the sequencing pipeline.

The cohort comprised 666 healthy bone marrow donors. Cohort members were all nominally healthy when sampled, although unrecorded immune exposures were likely present. The donor was CMV seronegative and belonged to the group of 350 or so seronegative cohort members. Each donor provided a peripheral blood sample, and peripheral blood mononuclear cells were used for TCR beta sequencing. Genomic DNA extraction from the blood cell samples was performed with the Qiagen DNeasy Blood Extraction Kit. From cysteine to phenylalanine, the CDR3 is 16 amino acids long. Of the read, only the CDR3 DNA is kept; its 48 bases are in frame from base 1. The germline V gene sets CDR1 to SGHVS and CDR2 to FNYEAQ.

The V and J genes are TRBV7-6 and TRBJ2-1, and the D gene may be TRBD2, 5 bases matching. This TCR was sampled from a woman in her late teens or twenties in good health and CMV-seronegative. The specimen was PBMCs. The CDR3 amino acid sequence is: CASSPYLGGSHNEQFF. The DNA sequence is as follows: TGTGCCAGCAGCCCTTACTTAGGAGGCTCCCACAATGAGCAGTTCTTC.